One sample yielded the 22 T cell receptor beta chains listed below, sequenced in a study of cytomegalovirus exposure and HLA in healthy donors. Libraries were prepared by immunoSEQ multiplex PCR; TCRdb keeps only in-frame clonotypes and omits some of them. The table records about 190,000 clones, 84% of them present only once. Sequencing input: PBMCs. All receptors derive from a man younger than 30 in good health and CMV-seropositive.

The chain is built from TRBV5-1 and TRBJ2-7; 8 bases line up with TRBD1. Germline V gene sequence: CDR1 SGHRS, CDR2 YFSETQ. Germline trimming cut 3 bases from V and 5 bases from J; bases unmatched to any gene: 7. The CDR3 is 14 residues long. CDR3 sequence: CASSSGQGYHEQYF. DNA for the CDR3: TGCGCCAGCAGCTCAGGACAGGGTTACCACGAGCAGTACTTC.

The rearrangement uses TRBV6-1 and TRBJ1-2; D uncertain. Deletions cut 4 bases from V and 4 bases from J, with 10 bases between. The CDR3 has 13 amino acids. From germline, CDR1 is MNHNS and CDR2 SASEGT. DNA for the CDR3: TGTGCCAGCAGTGCTGAACAAATCTATGGCTACACCTTC. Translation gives CASSAEQIYGYTF.

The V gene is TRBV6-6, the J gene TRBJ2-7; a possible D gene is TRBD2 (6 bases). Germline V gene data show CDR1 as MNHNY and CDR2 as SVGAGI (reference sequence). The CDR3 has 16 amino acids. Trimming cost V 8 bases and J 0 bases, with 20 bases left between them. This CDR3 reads CASGALGGGHSYEQYF. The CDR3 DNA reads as TGTGCCAGCGGGGCTTTGGGGGGAGGCCACTCCTACGAGCAGTACTTC.

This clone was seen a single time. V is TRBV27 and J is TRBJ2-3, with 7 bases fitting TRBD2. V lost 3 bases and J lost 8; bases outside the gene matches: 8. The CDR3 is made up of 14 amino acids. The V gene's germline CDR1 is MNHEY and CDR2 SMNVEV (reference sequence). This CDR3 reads CASSFQAGDGTQYF. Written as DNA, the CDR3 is TGTGCCAGCAGTTTCCAGGCGGGAGATGGTACGCAGTATTTT.

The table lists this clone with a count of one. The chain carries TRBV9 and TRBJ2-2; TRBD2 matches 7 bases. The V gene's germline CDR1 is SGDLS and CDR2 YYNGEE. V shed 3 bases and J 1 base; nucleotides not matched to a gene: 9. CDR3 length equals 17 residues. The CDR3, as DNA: TGTGCCAGCAGCGCCGGCCAGCGGGGACGGAACACCGGGGAGCTGTTTTTT. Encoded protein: CASSAGQRGRNTGELFF.

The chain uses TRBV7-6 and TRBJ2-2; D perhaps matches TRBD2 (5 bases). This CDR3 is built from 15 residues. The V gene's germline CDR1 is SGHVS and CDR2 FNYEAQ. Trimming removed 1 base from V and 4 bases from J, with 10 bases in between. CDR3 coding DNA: TGTGCCAGCAGCTTAGATGGACTGAGCACCGGGGAGCTGTTTTTT. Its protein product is CASSLDGLSTGELFF.

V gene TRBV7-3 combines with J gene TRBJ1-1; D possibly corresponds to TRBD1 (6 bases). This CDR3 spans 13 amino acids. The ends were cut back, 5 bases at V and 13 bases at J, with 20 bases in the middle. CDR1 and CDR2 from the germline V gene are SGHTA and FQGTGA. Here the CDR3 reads CASSPGAGGRGFF. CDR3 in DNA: TGTGCCAGCAGCCCAGGGGCCGGGGGGAGAGGTTTCTTT.

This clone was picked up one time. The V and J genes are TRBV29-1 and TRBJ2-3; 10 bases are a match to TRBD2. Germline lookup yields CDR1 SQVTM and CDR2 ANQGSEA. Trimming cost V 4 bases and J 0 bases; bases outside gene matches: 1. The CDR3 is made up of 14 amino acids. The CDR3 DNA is TGCAGCGTTGCGACTAGCGGGAGCACAGATACGCAGTATTTT. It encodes CSVATSGSTDTQYF.

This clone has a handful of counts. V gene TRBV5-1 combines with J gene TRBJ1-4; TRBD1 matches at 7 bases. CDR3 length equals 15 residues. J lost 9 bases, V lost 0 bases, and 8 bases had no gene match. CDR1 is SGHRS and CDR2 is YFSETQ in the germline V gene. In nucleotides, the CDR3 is TGCGCCAGCAGCTTGGAGGGACAGCGTCCGCAAAAACTGTTTTTT. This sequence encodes CASSLEGQRPQKLFF. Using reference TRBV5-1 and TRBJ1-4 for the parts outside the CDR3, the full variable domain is KAGVTQTPRYLIKTRGQQVTLSCSPISGHRSVSWYQQTPGQGLQFLFEYFSETQRNKGNFPGRFSGRQFSNSRSEMNVSTLELGDSALYLCASSLEGQRPQKLFFGSGTQLSVL.

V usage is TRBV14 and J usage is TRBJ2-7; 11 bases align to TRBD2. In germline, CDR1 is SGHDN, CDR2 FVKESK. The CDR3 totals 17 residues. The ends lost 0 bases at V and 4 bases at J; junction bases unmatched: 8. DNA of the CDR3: TGTGCCAGCAGCCAAGATAAGGGGACTAGCGGCTTATACGAGCAGTACTTC. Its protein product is CASSQDKGTSGLYEQYF. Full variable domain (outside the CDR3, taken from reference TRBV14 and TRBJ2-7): EAGVTQFPSHSVIEKGQTVTLRCDPISGHDNLYWYRRVMGKEIKFLLHFVKESKQDESGMPNNRFLAERTGGTYSTLKVQPAELEDSGVYFCASSQDKGTSGLYEQYFGPGTRLTVT.

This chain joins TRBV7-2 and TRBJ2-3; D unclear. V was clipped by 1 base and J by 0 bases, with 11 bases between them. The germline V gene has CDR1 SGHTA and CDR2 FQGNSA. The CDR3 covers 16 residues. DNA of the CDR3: TGTGCCAGCAGCTTAGGTCGCGGTGCTAGCACAGATACGCAGTATTTT. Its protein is CASSLGRGASTDTQYF.

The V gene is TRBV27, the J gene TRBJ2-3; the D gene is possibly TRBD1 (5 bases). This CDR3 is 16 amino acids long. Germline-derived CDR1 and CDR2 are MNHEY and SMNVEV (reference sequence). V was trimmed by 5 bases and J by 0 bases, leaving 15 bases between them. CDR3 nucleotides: TGTGCCAGCAGTCAGACGACAGCCCCTAGCACAGATACGCAGTATTTT. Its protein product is CASSQTTAPSTDTQYF.

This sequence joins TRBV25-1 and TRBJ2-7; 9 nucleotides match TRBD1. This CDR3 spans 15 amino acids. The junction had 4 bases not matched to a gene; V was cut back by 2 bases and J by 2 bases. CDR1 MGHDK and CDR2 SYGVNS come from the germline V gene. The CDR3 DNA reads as TGTGCCAGCAGTGAACCCGGGACAGGGACCTACGAGCAGTACTTC. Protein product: CASSEPGTGTYEQYF.

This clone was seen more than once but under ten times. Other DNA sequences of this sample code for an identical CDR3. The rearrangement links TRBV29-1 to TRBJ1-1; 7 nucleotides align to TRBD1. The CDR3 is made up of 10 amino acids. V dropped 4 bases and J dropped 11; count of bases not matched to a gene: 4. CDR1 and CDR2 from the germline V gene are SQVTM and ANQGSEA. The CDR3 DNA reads TGCAGCGTTGTCAGGGGGAGGGCTTTCTTT. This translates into CSVVRGRAFF.

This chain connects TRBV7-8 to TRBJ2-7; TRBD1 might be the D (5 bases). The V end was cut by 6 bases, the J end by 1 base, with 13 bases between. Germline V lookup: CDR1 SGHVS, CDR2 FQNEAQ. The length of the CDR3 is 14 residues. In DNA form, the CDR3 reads TGTGCCAGCAGACAGGCGGCAGCTTCCTACGAGCAGTACTTC. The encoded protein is CASRQAAASYEQYF.

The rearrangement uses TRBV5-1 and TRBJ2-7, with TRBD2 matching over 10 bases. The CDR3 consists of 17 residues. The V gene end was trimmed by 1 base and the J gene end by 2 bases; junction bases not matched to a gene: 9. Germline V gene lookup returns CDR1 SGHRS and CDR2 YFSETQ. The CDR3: CASSLSASGSVTYEQYF. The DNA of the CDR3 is TGCGCCAGCAGCTTGTCCGCTAGCGGGAGCGTCACCTACGAGCAGTACTTC.

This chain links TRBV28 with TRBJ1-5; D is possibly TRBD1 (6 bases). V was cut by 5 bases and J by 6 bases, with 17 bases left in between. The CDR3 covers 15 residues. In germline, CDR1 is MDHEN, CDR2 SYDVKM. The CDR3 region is CASSTRTEGGQPQHF. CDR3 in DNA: TGTGCCAGCAGTACCAGGACAGAAGGAGGTCAGCCCCAGCATTTT.

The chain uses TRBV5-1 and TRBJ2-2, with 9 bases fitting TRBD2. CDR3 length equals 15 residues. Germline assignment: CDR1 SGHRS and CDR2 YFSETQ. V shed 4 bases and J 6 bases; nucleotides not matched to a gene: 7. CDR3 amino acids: CASSKGLAAAGELFF. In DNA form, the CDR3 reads TGCGCCAGCAGCAAGGGACTAGCAGCGGCCGGGGAGCTGTTTTTT.

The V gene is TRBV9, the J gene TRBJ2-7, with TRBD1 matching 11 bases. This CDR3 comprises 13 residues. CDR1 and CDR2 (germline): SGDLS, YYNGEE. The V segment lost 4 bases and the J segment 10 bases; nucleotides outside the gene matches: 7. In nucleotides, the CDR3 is TGTGCCAGCAGCACCGGACAGGGGGCCACCCAGTACTTC. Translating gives CASSTGQGATQYF.

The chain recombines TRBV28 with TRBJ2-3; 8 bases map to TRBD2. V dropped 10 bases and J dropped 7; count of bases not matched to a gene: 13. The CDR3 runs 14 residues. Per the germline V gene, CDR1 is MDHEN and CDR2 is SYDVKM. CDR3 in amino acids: CAISSPGGQYTQYF. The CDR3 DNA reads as TGTGCCATCTCTTCTCCGGGAGGGCAATATACGCAGTATTTT.

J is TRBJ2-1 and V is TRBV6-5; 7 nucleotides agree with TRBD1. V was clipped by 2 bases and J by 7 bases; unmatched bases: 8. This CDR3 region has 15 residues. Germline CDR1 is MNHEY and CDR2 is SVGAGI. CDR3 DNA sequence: TGTGCCAGCAGTTACCGACAGGGAATATCGAATGAGCAGTTCTTC. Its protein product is CASSYRQGISNEQFF.

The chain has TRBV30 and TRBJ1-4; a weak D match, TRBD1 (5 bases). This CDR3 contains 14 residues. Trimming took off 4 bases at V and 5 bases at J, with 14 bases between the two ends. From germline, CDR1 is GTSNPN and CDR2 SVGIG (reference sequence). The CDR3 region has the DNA TGTGCCTGGAACCTAAGGGGACTAAATGAAAAACTGTTTTTT. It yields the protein CAWNLRGLNEKLFF. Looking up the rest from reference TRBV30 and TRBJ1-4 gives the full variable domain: SQTIHQWPATLVQPVGSPLSLECTVEGTSNPNLYWYRQAAGRGLQLLFYSVGIGQISSEVPQNLSASRPQDRQFILSSKKLLLSDSGFYLCAWNLRGLNEKLFFGSGTQLSVL.